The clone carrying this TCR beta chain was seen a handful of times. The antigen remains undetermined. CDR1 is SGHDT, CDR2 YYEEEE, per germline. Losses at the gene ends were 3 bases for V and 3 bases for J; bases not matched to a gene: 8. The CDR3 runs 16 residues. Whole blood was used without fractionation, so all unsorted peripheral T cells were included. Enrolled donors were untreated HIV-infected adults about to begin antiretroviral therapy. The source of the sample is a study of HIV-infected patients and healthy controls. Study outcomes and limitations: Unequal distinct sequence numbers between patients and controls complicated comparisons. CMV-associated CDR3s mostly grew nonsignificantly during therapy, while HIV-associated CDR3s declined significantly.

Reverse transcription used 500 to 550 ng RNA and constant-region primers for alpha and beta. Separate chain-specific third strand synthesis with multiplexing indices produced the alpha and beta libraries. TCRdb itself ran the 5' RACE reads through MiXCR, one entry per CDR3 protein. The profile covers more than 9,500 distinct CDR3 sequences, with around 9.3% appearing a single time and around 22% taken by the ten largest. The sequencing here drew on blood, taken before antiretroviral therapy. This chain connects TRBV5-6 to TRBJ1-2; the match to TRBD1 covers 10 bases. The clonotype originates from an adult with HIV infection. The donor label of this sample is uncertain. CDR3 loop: CASSSNGQGVYYGYTF. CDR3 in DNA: TGTGCCAGCAGCTCCAATGGACAGGGGGTATACTATGGCTACACCTTC.